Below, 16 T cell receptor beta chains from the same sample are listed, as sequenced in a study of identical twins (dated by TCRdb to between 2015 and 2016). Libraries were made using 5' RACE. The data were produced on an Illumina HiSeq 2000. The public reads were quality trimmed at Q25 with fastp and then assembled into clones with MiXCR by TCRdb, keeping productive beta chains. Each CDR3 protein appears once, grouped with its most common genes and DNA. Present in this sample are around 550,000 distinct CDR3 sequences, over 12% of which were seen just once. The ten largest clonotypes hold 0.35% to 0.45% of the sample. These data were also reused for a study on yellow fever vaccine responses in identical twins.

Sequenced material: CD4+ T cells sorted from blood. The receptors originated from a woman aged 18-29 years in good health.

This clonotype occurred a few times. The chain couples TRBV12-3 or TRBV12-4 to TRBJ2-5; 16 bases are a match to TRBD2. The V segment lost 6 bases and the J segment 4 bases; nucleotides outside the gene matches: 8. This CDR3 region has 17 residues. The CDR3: CASRATGTSGRGETQYF. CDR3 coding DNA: TGTGCCAGCAGGGCTACCGGGACTAGCGGGAGGGGAGAGACCCAGTACTTC.

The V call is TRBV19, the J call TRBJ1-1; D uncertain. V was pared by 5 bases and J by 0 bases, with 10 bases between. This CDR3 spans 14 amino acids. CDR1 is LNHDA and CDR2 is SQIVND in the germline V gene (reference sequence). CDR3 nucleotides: TGTGCCAGTAGTGACTCACCCCTGAACACTGAAGCTTTCTTT. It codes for CASSDSPLNTEAFF.

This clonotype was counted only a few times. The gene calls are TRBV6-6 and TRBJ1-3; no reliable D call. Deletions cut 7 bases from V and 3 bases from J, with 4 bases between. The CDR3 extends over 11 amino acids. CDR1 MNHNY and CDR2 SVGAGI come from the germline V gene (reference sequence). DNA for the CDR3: TGTGCCAGCACGGTTGGAAACACCATATATTTT. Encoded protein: CASTVGNTIYF.

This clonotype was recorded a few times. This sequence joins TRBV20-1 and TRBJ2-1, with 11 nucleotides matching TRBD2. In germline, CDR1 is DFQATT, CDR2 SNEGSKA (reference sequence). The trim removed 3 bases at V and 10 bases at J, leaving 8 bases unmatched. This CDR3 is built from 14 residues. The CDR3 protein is CSASATSGGGEQFF. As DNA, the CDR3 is TGCAGTGCTAGTGCTACTAGCGGGGGTGGAGAGCAGTTCTTC.

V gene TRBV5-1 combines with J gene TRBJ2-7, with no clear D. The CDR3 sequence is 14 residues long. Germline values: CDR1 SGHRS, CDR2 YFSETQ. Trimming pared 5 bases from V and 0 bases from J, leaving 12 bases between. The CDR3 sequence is CASRVERSSYEQYF. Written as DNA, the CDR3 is TGCGCCAGCAGGGTGGAACGGTCCTCCTACGAGCAGTACTTC.

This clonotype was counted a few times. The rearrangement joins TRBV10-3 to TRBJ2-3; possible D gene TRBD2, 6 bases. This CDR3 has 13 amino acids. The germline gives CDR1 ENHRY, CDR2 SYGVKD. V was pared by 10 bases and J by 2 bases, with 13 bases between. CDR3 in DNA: TGTGCCAGCTATGGGGGGTACACAGATACGCAGTATTTT. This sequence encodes CASYGGYTDTQYF.

The CDR3 region has the DNA TGTGCCAGCAGTTACTCCAGGGGGCAAGACAATGAGCAGTTCTTC. Protein product: CASSYSRGQDNEQFF. V usage is TRBV6-2 or TRBV6-3 and J usage is TRBJ2-1, with 8 positions matching TRBD1. This CDR3 region has 15 residues. After removal of 0 bases from V and 5 bases from J, the junction contained 3 bases not matched to a gene. Germline V gives CDR1 MNHEY, CDR2 SVGEGT.

The CDR3 region has the DNA TGCAGTGCTAGGGGGACAGCATTCTACAATGAGCAGTTCTTC. Protein: CSARGTAFYNEQFF. This chain uses TRBV20-1 with TRBJ2-1, with TRBD1 matching over 7 bases. Per germline, CDR1 DFQATT and CDR2 SNEGSKA (reference sequence). V was clipped by 3 bases and J by 3 bases; unmatched bases: 5. This CDR3 has 14 residues.

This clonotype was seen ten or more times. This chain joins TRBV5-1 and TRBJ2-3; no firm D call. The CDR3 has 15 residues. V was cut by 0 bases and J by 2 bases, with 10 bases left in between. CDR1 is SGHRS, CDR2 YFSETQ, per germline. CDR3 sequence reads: CASSLERRHTDTQYF. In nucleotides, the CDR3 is TGCGCCAGCAGCTTGGAGAGACGGCACACAGATACGCAGTATTTT.

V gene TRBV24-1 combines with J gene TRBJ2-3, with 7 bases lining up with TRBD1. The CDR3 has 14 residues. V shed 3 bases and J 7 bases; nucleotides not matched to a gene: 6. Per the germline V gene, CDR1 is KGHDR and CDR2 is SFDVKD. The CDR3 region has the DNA TGTGCCACCAGTGATCCAGGGGACAGTTATACGCAGTATTTT. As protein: CATSDPGDSYTQYF.

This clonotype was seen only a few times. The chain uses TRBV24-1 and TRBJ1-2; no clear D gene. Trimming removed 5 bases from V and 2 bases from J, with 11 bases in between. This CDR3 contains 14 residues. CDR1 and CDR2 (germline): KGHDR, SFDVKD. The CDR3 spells CATSARTGNYGYTF. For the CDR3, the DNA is TGTGCCACCAGTGCCCGGACGGGAAACTATGGCTACACCTTC.

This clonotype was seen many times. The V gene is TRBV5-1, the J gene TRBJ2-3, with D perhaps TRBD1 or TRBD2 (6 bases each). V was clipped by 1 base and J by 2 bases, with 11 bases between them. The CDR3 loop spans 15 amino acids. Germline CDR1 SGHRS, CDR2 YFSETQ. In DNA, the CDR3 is TGCGCCAGCAGCTTGTCCGGGGGCTACACAGATACGCAGTATTTT. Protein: CASSLSGGYTDTQYF. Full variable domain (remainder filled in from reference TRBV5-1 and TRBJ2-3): KAGVTQTPRYLIKTRGQQVTLSCSPISGHRSVSWYQQTPGQGLQFLFEYFSETQRNKGNFPGRFSGRQFSNSRSEMNVSTLELGDSALYLCASSLSGGYTDTQYFGPGTRLTVL.

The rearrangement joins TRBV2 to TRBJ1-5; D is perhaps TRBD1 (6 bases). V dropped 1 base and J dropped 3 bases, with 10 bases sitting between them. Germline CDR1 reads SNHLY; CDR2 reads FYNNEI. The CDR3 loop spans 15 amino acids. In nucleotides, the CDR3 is TGTGCCAGCAGTGAAGAGGCAGGGGACAATCAGCCCCAGCATTTT. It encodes CASSEEAGDNQPQHF.

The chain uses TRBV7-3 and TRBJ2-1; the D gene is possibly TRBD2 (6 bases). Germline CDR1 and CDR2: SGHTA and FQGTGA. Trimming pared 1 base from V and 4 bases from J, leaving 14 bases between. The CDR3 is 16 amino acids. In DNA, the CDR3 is TGTGCCAGCAGCTTAAACCGGGACTCAAGATACAATGAGCAGTTCTTC. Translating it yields CASSLNRDSRYNEQFF.

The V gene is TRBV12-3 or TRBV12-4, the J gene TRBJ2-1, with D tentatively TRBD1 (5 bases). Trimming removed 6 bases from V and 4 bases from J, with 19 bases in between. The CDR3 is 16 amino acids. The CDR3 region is CASSPYRTLEYNEQFF. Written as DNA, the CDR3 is TGTGCCAGCAGCCCTTACCGGACACTTGAATACAATGAGCAGTTCTTC.

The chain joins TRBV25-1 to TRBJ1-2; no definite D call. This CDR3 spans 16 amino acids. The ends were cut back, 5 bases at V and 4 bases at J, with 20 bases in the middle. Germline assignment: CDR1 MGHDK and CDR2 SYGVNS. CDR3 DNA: TGTGCCAGCAGTTGGGCCAGCATCTCAAATATCTATGGCTACACCTTC. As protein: CASSWASISNIYGYTF.